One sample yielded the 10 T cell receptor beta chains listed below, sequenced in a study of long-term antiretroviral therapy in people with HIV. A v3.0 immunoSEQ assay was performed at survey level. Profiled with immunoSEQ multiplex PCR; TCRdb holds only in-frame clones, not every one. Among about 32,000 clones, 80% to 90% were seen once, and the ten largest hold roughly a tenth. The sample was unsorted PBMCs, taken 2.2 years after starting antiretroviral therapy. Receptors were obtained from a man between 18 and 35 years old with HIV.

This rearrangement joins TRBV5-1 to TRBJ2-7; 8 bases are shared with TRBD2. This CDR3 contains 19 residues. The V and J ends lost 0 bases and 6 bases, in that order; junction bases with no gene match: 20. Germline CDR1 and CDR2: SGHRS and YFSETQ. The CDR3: CASSLESLLAGRQGGEQYF. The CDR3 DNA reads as TGCGCCAGCAGCTTGGAATCCCTGCTAGCGGGCCGTCAAGGGGGCGAGCAGTACTTC.

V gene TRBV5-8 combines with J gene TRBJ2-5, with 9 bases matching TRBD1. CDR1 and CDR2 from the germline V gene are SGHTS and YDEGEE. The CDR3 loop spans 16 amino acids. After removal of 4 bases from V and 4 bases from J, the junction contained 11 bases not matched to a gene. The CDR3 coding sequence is TGTGCCAGCAGCCCCGGGACAGGGTCTTCCCGAGAGACCCAGTACTTC. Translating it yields CASSPGTGSSRETQYF.

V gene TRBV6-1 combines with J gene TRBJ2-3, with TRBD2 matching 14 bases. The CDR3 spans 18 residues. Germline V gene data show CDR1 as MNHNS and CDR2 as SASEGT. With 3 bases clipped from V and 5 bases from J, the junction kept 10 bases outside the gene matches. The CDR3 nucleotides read TGTGCCAGCAGTGAGTACCGGACCGGGACTAGCGGGGGAGATACGCAGTATTTT. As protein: CASSEYRTGTSGGDTQYF.

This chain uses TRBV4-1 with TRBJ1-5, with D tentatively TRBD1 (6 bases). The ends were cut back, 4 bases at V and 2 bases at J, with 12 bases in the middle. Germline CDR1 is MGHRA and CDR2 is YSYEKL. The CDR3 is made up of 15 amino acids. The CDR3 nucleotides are TGCGCCAGCAGCCTTCTGACAGGCCGCAATCAGCCCCAGCATTTT. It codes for CASSLLTGRNQPQHF.

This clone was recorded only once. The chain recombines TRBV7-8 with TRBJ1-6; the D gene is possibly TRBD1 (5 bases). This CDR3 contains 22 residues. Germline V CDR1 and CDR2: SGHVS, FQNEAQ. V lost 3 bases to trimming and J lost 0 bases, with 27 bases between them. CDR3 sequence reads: CASSLGPLFPGPRSSYNSPLHF. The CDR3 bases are TGTGCCAGCAGCTTGGGTCCCCTATTCCCGGGACCGAGGAGCTCCTATAATTCACCCCTCCACTTT.

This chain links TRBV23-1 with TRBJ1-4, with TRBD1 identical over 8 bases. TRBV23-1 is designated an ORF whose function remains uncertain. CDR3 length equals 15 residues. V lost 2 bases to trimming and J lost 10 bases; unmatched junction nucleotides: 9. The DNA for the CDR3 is TGCGCCAGCAGTCAACCCCGGGACAGGAGGGGAAAACTGTTTTTT. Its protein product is CASSQPRDRRGKLFF.

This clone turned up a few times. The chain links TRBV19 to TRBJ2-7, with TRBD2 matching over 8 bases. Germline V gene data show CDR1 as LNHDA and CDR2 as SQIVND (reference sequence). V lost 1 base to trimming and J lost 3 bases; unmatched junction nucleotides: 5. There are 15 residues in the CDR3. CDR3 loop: CASSIGGSGVYEQYF. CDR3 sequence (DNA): TGTGCCAGTAGTATAGGAGGTAGCGGGGTCTACGAGCAGTACTTC.

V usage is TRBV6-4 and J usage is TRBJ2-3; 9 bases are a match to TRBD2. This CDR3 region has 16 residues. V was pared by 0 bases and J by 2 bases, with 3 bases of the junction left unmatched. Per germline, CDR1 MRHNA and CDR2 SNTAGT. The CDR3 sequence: CASSDSGGRATDTQYF. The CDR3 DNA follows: TGTGCCAGCAGTGACTCGGGCGGGAGGGCCACAGATACGCAGTATTTT.

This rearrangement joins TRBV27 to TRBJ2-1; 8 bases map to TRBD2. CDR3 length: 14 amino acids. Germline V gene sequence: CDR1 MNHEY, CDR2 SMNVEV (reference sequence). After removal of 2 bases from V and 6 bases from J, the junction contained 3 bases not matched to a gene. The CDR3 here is CASSLAGGGNEQFF. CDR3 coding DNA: TGTGCCAGCAGTTTAGCGGGAGGAGGCAATGAGCAGTTCTTC.

The CDR3 DNA sequence: TGTGCCATAAAGGGCGATAGCAATCAGCCCCAGCATTTT. Translated, it gives CAIKGDSNQPQHF. The chain recombines TRBV5-8 with TRBJ1-5, with no clear D. V shed 9 bases and J shed 0 bases, with 10 bases lying between them. The CDR3 has 13 amino acids. Germline V lookup: CDR1 SGHTS, CDR2 YDEGEE.